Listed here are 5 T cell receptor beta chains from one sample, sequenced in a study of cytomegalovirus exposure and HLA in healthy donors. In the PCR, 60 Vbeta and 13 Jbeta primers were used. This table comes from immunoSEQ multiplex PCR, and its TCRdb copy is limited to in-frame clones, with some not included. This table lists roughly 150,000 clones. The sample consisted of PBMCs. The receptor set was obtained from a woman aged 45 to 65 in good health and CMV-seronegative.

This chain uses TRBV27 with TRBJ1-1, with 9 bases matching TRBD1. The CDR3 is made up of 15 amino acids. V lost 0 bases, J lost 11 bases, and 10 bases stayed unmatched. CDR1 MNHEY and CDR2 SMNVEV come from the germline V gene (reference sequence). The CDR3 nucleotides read TGTGCCAGCAGTTTATCTGGGGGACAGGGCCGAACGGCTTTCTTT. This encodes CASSLSGGQGRTAFF.

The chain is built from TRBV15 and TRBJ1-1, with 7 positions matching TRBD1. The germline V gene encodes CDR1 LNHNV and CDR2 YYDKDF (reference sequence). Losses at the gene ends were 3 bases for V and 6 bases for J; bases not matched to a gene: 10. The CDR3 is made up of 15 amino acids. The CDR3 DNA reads TGTGCCACCAGCAGCGAACCACAGGGGTTCGCTGAAGCTTTCTTT. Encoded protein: CATSSEPQGFAEAFF.

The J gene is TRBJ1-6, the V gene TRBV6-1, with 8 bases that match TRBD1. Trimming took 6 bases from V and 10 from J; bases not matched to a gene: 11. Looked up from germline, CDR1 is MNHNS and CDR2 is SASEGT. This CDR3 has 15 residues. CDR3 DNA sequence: TGTGCCAGCAGGCACTCCGGGACAGGTAGCTCACCCCTCCACTTT. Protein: CASRHSGTGSSPLHF.

The CDR3 loop is CAWSTGGVETQYF. CDR3 sequence (DNA): TGTGCCTGGAGTACAGGGGGAGTGGAGACCCAGTACTTC. V gene TRBV30 combines with J gene TRBJ2-5; 8 bases align to TRBD1. Germline lookup yields CDR1 GTSNPN and CDR2 SVGIG (reference sequence). V lost 2 bases, J lost 5 bases, and 4 bases stayed unmatched. The CDR3 runs to 13 residues. Complete variable domain (other parts from reference TRBV30 and TRBJ2-5): SQTIHQWPATLVQPVGSPLSLECTVEGTSNPNLYWYRQAAGRGLQLLFYSVGIGQISSEVPQNLSASRPQDRQFILSSKKLLLSDSGFYLCAWSTGGVETQYFGPGTRLLVL.

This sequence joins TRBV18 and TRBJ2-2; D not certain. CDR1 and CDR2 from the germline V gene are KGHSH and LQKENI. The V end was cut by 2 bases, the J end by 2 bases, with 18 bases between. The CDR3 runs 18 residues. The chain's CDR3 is CASSPRNLDSFNTGELFF. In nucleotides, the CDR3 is TGTGCCAGCTCACCAAGAAATCTAGATAGTTTCAACACCGGGGAGCTGTTTTTT.